This TCR beta chain comes out of a study of blood T cells in healthy people across ages. Combining a sample-barcoded 5' primer with a J-beta primer mix, a second PCR ran for roughly 6 to 12 cycles. MiXCR, run by TCRdb on the 5' RACE reads, gives a single entry per CDR3 protein. The sample has some 1 million distinct CDR3 sequences, 40% to 45% seen once; the top ten hold approximately 20%. The ends were cut back, 5 bases at V and 0 bases at J, with 11 bases in the middle. This CDR3 spans 14 amino acids. The sequencing sample was made of blood. This TCR was sampled from a woman aged 60-75 years in good health. The chain has TRBV12-3 or TRBV12-4 and TRBJ2-7; D gene uncertain. The CDR3 protein is CASSAPGISYEQYF. CDR3 nucleotides: TGTGCCAGCAGTGCTCCGGGCATCTCCTACGAGCAGTACTTC.